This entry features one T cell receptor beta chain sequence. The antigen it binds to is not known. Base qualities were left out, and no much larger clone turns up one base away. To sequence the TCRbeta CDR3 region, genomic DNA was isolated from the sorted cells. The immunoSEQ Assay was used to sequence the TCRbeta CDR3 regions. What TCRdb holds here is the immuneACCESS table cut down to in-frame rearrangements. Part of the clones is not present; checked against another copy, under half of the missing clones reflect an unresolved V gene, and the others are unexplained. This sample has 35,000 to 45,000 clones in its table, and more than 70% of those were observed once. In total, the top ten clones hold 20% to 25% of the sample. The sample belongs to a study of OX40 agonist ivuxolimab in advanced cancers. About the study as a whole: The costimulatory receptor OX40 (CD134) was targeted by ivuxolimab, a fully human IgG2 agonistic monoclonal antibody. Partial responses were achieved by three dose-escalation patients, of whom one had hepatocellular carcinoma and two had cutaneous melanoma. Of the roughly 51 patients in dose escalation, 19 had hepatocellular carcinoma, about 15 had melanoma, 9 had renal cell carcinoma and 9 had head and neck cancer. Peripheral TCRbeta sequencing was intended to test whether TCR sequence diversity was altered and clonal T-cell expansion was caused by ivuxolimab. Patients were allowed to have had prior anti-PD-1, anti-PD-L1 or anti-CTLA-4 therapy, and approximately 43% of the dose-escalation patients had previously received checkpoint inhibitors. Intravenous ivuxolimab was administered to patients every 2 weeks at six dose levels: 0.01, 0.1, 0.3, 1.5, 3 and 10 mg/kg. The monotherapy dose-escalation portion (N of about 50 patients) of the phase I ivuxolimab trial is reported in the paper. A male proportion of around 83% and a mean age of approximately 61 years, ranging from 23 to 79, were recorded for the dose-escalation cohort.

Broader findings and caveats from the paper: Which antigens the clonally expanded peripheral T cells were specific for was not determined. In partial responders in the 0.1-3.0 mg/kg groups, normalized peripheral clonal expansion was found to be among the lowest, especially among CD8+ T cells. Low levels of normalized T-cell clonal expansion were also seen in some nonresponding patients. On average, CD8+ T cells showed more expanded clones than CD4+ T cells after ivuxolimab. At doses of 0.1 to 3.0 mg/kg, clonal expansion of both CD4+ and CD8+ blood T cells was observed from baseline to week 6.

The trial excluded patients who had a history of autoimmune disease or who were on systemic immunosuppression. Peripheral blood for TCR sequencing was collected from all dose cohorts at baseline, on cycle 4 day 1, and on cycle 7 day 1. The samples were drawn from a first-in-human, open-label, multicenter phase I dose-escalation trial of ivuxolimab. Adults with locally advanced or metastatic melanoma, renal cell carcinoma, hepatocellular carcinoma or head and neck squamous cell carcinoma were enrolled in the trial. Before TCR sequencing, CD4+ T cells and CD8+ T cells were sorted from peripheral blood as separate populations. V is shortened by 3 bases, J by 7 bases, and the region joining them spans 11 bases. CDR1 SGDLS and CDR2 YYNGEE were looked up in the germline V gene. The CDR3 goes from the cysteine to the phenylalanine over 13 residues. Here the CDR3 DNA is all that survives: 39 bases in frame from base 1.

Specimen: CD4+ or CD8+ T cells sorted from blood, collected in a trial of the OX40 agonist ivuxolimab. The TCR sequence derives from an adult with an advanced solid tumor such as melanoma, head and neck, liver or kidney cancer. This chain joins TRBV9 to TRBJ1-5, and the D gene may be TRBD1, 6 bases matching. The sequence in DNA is TGTGCCAGCAGCGCCTCAGGGGTCCAGCCCCAGCATTTT. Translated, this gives CASSASGVQPQHF.